This T cell receptor gamma chain was sequenced in a study of gamma-delta T cells after stem cell transplantation. Only a few counts were recorded for this clone. With a far larger clone one base away, a read error is the likely cause. CDR1 is GITISATS, CDR2 ISYDGTV, per germline (reference sequence). This CDR3 has 20 amino acids. TCRdb processed the RT-PCR reads again with the CATT caller. The data contain fewer than 450 gamma-chain clones, 2.1% of them seen just once; the ten biggest clones take up 36%. This chain links TRGV9 with TRGJP. This TCR was recovered from a human donor. It is not recorded whose cells these are; they may come from a transplant donor. Sequencing input: gamma-delta T cells. Written as DNA, the CDR3 is TGTGCCTTGCGGGAGGTGCGGTGGCAGGGGAAAGAGTTGGGCAAAAAAATCAAGGTATTT. Translated, it gives CALREVRWQGKELGKKIKVF.